This T cell receptor beta chain derives from a study of beta chain features in type 1 diabetes. Findings of the study overall: A moderate, significant TCRB CDR3 shortening appeared in type 1 diabetes across four CD4+ subsets.

Investigators reverse transcribed all isolated RNA, so they sequenced expressed TCRB transcripts. Method: immunoSEQ multiplex PCR; TCRdb's copy keeps in-frame clones and lacks some. Among hundreds of thousands of clones, under 15% were seen once, and the ten largest hold less than 0.025%. CDR3 size: 12 residues. Germline-derived CDR1 and CDR2 are GTSNPN and SVGIG (reference sequence). V was pared by 5 bases and J by 4 bases, with 0 bases of the junction left unmatched. This clone occurred once. Antigen unknown. The TCR comes from a man aged 18 to 30 with type 1 diabetes. The chain is built from TRBV30 and TRBJ1-4; 8 bases fit TRBD1. Sequencing was carried out using naive CD4+ T cells from blood. CDR3: CAWGQGNEKLFF. For the CDR3, the DNA is TGTGCCTGGGGACAGGGTAATGAAAAACTGTTTTTT. Full variable domain (missing parts from reference TRBV30 and TRBJ1-4): SQTIHQWPATLVQPVGSPLSLECTVEGTSNPNLYWYRQAAGRGLQLLFYSVGIGQISSEVPQNLSASRPQDRQFILSSKKLLLSDSGFYLCAWGQGNEKLFFGSGTQLSVL.